These 30 T cell receptor beta chains were sequenced from one sample in a study of blood T cell repertoires in COVID-19. Sequencing used immunoSEQ multiplex PCR; TCRdb keeps in-frame clones, though not all of them. The table records 85,000 to 130,000 clones, roughly 86% of them present only once. Sequencing input: peripheral blood. These receptor sequences come from a woman aged 55-70 years with acute or convalescent COVID-19.

Concerning this clone itself: A read error may produce the germline difference seen at one junction end. The chain carries TRBV3-1 (or the pseudogene TRBV3-2) and TRBJ1-2, with TRBD1 as a possible D gene (6 bases). Germline V CDR1 and CDR2: LGHDT, YNNKEL (reference sequence). The CDR3 contains 11 residues. The CDR3 sequence: CASSQGHRESF. As DNA, the CDR3 is TGTGCCAGCAGCCAAGGTCACAGGGAGTCTTTC.

V gene TRBV15 combines with J gene TRBJ2-3, with 9 bases identical to TRBD2. Trimming took 2 bases from V and 2 from J; bases not matched to a gene: 2. Germline V CDR1 and CDR2: LNHNV, YYDKDF (reference sequence). This CDR3 has 15 residues. The CDR3 sequence: CATSRPSGNTDTQYF. CDR3 DNA sequence: TGTGCCACCAGCAGACCTAGCGGGAACACAGATACGCAGTATTTT.

This clone has only one observation. This chain links TRBV5-1 with TRBJ2-5; 10 positions agree with TRBD2. The CDR3 is 16 residues long. The trim removed 4 bases at V and 5 bases at J, leaving 11 bases unmatched. The V gene's germline CDR1 is SGHRS and CDR2 YFSETQ. The CDR3 DNA sequence: TGCGCCAGCAGCCCCCCGGGACTAGCGTTTAGCGAGACCCAGTACTTC. The encoded protein is CASSPPGLAFSETQYF.

The DNA of the CDR3 is TGTGCCAGCACAGGGCGCAATCAGCCCCAGCATTTT. Translation: CASTGRNQPQHF. The chain has TRBV6-5 and TRBJ1-5; tentative D call: TRBD1 (5 bases). Germline loops: CDR1 MNHEY, CDR2 SVGAGI. Trimming cost V 7 bases and J 2 bases, with 6 bases left between them. This CDR3 region has 12 residues.

This clone has a single count. The chain joins TRBV30 to TRBJ1-5, with 8 bases lining up with TRBD1. The CDR3 covers 15 residues. V shed 4 bases and J 2 bases; nucleotides not matched to a gene: 7. Looked up from germline, CDR1 is GTSNPN and CDR2 is SVGIG (reference sequence). CDR3 DNA sequence: TGTGCCTGGAATCCCAGGGGGCTAGGCAATCAGCCCCAGCATTTT. Residues: CAWNPRGLGNQPQHF.

The chain recombines TRBV28 with TRBJ1-5; 10 bases map to TRBD1. CDR3 length: 15 amino acids. The ends lost 4 bases at V and 3 bases at J; junction bases unmatched: 3. In germline, CDR1 is MDHEN, CDR2 SYDVKM. In DNA form, the CDR3 reads TGTGCCAGCAGTTCCGGACAGGGGGACAATCAGCCCCAGCATTTT. Translating gives CASSSGQGDNQPQHF. Variable domain in full (rest from reference TRBV28 and TRBJ1-5): DVKVTQSSRYLVKRTGEKVFLECVQDMDHENMFWYRQDPGLGLRLIYFSYDVKMKEKGDIPEGYSVSREKKERFSLILESASTNQTSMYLCASSSGQGDNQPQHFGDGTRLSIL.

The chain employs TRBV25-1 and TRBJ2-3, with TRBD2 identical over 12 bases. Germline CDR1 MGHDK, CDR2 SYGVNS. The CDR3 loop spans 14 amino acids. J was trimmed by 3 bases and V by 10 bases; bases with no gene match: 5. CDR3 amino acids: CAILGTSGTDTQYF. The DNA for the CDR3 is TGTGCCATTCTCGGGACTAGCGGGACAGATACGCAGTATTTT.

This chain uses TRBV29-1 with TRBJ2-1; 8 bases fit TRBD2. V gave up 7 bases and J gave up 11 bases; unmatched junction bases: 10. The CDR3 runs 12 residues. The germline CDR1 and CDR2 sequences are SQVTM and ANQGSEA. The CDR3 region has the DNA TGCAGCGGTAAAATTACTAGCGGCCAGCAGTTCTTC. Amino acids: CSGKITSGQQFF.

The rearrangement links TRBV14 to TRBJ1-1; D is ambiguous. The CDR3 is 16 amino acids. Trimming removed 0 bases from V and 0 bases from J, with 11 bases in between. CDR1 and CDR2 (germline): SGHDN, FVKESK. In DNA form, the CDR3 reads TGTGCCAGCAGCCAAGATATGGGCAACCTGAACACTGAAGCTTTCTTT. Residues: CASSQDMGNLNTEAFF.

This clone has only a few counts. The chain links TRBV19 to TRBJ2-1, with TRBD2 matching over 9 bases. The CDR3 sequence is 15 residues long. The J segment lost 3 bases and the V segment lost 5 bases, leaving 5 bases of the junction unmatched. From germline, CDR1 is LNHDA and CDR2 SQIVND (reference sequence). The CDR3 bases are TGTGCCAGTAGTTCAGCGGGAGGCCTCTACAATGAGCAGTTCTTC. It specifies CASSSAGGLYNEQFF.

The rearrangement uses TRBV19 and TRBJ2-3; a possible D gene is TRBD2 (5 bases). The CDR3 contains 17 residues. Germline CDR1 LNHDA, CDR2 SQIVND (reference sequence). Trimming removed 3 bases at V and 0 bases at J, with 16 bases between. The CDR3 here is CASSMGPSGASTDTQYF. As DNA, the CDR3 is TGTGCCAGTAGTATGGGTCCCAGCGGTGCTAGCACAGATACGCAGTATTTT.

The V and J genes are TRBV6-6 and TRBJ2-7; D unclear. V dropped 4 bases and J dropped 7 bases, with 17 bases sitting between them. The CDR3 loop spans 14 amino acids. The germline CDR1 and CDR2 sequences are MNHNY and SVGAGI (reference sequence). The CDR3 bases are TGTGCCAGCAGTTCCGTGGGCCTTCCACGAGAGCAGTACGTC. Translation: CASSSVGLPREQYV.

The V call is TRBV25-1, the J call TRBJ1-1; a possible D gene is TRBD1 (5 bases). There are 17 residues in the CDR3. Germline-derived CDR1 and CDR2 are MGHDK and SYGVNS. V was cut by 0 bases and J by 3 bases, with 17 bases left in between. The CDR3 region has the DNA TGTGCCAGCAGTGAATACCTTTTAAGGGGTGGGGACACTGAAGCTTTCTTT. Protein sequence: CASSEYLLRGGDTEAFF.

J is TRBJ1-4 and V is TRBV5-1; no definite D call. CDR1 and CDR2 (germline): SGHRS, YFSETQ. Trimming took 0 bases from V and 4 from J, leaving 7 bases between them. The CDR3 has 14 residues. CDR3 loop: CASSLDGINEKLFF. The CDR3 DNA is TGCGCCAGCAGCTTGGACGGGATTAATGAAAAACTGTTTTTT. The whole variable domain, filled in from reference TRBV5-1 and TRBJ1-4, reads KAGVTQTPRYLIKTRGQQVTLSCSPISGHRSVSWYQQTPGQGLQFLFEYFSETQRNKGNFPGRFSGRQFSNSRSEMNVSTLELGDSALYLCASSLDGINEKLFFGSGTQLSVL.

The rearrangement joins TRBV6-5 to TRBJ1-1; D uncertain. The CDR3 has 14 amino acids. CDR1 is MNHEY and CDR2 is SVGAGI in the germline V gene. Trimming cost V 5 bases and J 4 bases, with 14 bases left between them. CDR3 residues: CASSPRARVTEAFF. The CDR3 region has the DNA TGTGCCAGCAGTCCCCGAGCGAGGGTCACTGAAGCTTTCTTT.

The chain links TRBV18 to TRBJ1-2; no definite D call. There are 19 residues in the CDR3. V lost 1 base, J lost 4 bases, and 25 bases lay in between. Germline V gene sequence: CDR1 KGHSH, CDR2 LQKENI. CDR3 DNA sequence: TGTGCCAGCTCACCACGGGCAGACGTCGGGATCCTCCGCGGCTATGGCTACACCTTC. This codes for CASSPRADVGILRGYGYTF.

V is TRBV10-3 and J is TRBJ1-2, with D possibly matching TRBD1 (5 bases). The germline CDR1 and CDR2 sequences are ENHRY and SYGVKD. V was cut by 10 bases and J by 5 bases, with 17 bases left in between. The CDR3 is made up of 13 amino acids. CDR3 coding DNA: TGTGCCACCGAACCCGTGGGGGGGTATGGCTACACCTTC. It specifies CATEPVGGYGYTF.

This chain links TRBV12-5 with TRBJ1-2; D is undetermined. Germline V gives CDR1 LGHNT, CDR2 FRNRAP. The CDR3 loop spans 15 amino acids. V was trimmed by 0 bases and J by 6 bases, leaving 14 bases between them. CDR3 bases: TGTGCTAGTGGTTTGGTTGTTGGCCAGATGAATGGCTACACCTTC. As protein: CASGLVVGQMNGYTF.

The J gene is TRBJ1-2, the V gene TRBV5-1, with a possible D match to TRBD1 (5 bases). The CDR3 runs to 15 residues. The germline V gene encodes CDR1 SGHRS and CDR2 YFSETQ. V was cut by 2 bases and J by 4 bases, with 15 bases left in between. CDR3 residues: CASSFGPAGVYGYTF. The CDR3 region has the DNA TGCGCCAGCAGCTTTGGTCCGGCGGGGGTCTATGGCTACACCTTC. The full variable domain, with the rest looked up from reference TRBV5-1 and TRBJ1-2, is KAGVTQTPRYLIKTRGQQVTLSCSPISGHRSVSWYQQTPGQGLQFLFEYFSETQRNKGNFPGRFSGRQFSNSRSEMNVSTLELGDSALYLCASSFGPAGVYGYTFGSGTRLTVV.

The J gene is TRBJ1-4, the V gene TRBV15; D is possibly TRBD1 (6 bases). The ends were cut back, 2 bases at V and 8 bases at J, with 15 bases in the middle. Germline V gene data show CDR1 as LNHNV and CDR2 as YYDKDF (reference sequence). This CDR3 contains 15 residues. The DNA of the CDR3 is TGTGCCACCAGCAGACAGGGGACACCGGAAGAAAAACTGTTTTTT. As protein: CATSRQGTPEEKLFF.

This chain joins TRBV6-5 and TRBJ2-2; the D gene is possibly TRBD2 (6 bases). CDR1 and CDR2 from the germline V gene are MNHEY and SVGAGI. CDR3 length: 16 residues. V was pared by 0 bases and J by 6 bases, with 14 bases between. The CDR3 DNA sequence: TGTGCCAGCAGTTACTCGGGGGACTTTCGTTCCGGGGAGCTGTTTTTT. Residues: CASSYSGDFRSGELFF.

The chain is built from TRBV6-6 and TRBJ1-5; D call uncertain. Germline V lookup: CDR1 MNHNY, CDR2 SVGAGI (reference sequence). The germline V and J ends were trimmed by 6 bases and 8 bases, with 17 bases remaining between them. CDR3 length: 14 residues. The CDR3 DNA follows: TGTGCCAGCAGGGACGGGATTCAGAGTAAGCCCCAGCATTTT. Its protein product is CASRDGIQSKPQHF.

This clone was seen once. This rearrangement joins TRBV28 to TRBJ1-1; D possibly corresponds to TRBD1 (5 bases). The CDR3 spans 13 residues. CDR1 is MDHEN and CDR2 is SYDVKM in the germline V gene. V lost 8 bases and J lost 9, with 19 bases in between. CDR3 sequence (DNA): TGTGCCAGCTGGGGACTCCAACGGCACAAAGCTTTCTTT. As protein: CASWGLQRHKAFF.

This chain uses TRBV7-2 with TRBJ2-1; a weak D match, TRBD2 (7 bases). Trimming pared 3 bases from V and 0 bases from J, leaving 15 bases between. Germline V gene sequence: CDR1 SGHTA, CDR2 FQGNSA. The length of the CDR3 is 17 residues. CDR3: CASSFRGAGVSYNEQFF. The CDR3 coding sequence is TGTGCCAGCAGCTTTCGGGGGGCGGGAGTCTCCTACAATGAGCAGTTCTTC.

The J gene is TRBJ1-1, the V gene TRBV6-2 or TRBV6-3; no firm D call. CDR1 MNHEY and CDR2 SVGEGT come from the germline V gene. The CDR3 is made up of 12 amino acids. The germline V and J ends were trimmed by 5 bases and 11 bases, with 15 bases remaining between them. CDR3 DNA sequence: TGTGCCAGCAGTCCAGTATGGGCTGTCGCTTTCTTT. It codes for CASSPVWAVAFF.

V is TRBV5-1 and J is TRBJ1-5; D possibly corresponds to TRBD1 (5 bases). Per the germline V gene, CDR1 is SGHRS and CDR2 is YFSETQ. CDR3 length: 15 amino acids. The V gene lost 4 bases and the J gene lost 0 bases, with 11 bases spanning the gap. CDR3 sequence: CASSPWGDSNQPQHF. CDR3 DNA sequence: TGCGCCAGCAGCCCGTGGGGGGATAGCAATCAGCCCCAGCATTTT.

The rearrangement joins TRBV6-5 to TRBJ2-5, with D perhaps TRBD2 (6 bases). The CDR3 consists of 13 residues. Germline assignment: CDR1 MNHEY and CDR2 SVGAGI. Between the trimmed V and J ends, which lost 7 bases and 2 bases, there was a span of 11 bases. CDR3 in amino acids: CASNRDSQETQYF. CDR3 nucleotides: TGTGCCAGCAACCGGGACTCTCAAGAGACCCAGTACTTC.

The chain recombines TRBV4-1 with TRBJ1-2, with 9 bases identical to TRBD1. The J segment lost 5 bases and the V segment lost 0 bases, leaving 4 bases of the junction unmatched. CDR3 size: 15 residues. CDR1 and CDR2 from the germline V gene are MGHRA and YSYEKL. CDR3 residues: CASSQDGTGKYGYTF. DNA for the CDR3: TGCGCCAGCAGCCAAGATGGGACAGGGAAATATGGCTACACCTTC.

The J gene is TRBJ2-1, the V gene TRBV28; a weak D match, TRBD1 (5 bases). Trimming took 2 bases from V and 4 from J, leaving 15 bases between them. CDR1 is MDHEN and CDR2 is SYDVKM in the germline V gene. This CDR3 is 16 amino acids long. The CDR3 spells CASSLLQGVGYNEQFF. The CDR3, as DNA: TGTGCCAGCAGTTTACTTCAGGGTGTCGGGTACAATGAGCAGTTCTTC.

This chain links TRBV7-8 with TRBJ1-5; tentatively, D is TRBD1 (6 bases). Germline V lookup: CDR1 SGHVS, CDR2 FQNEAQ. The CDR3 contains 14 residues. Trimming pared 3 bases from V and 2 bases from J, leaving 8 bases between. The CDR3 DNA sequence: TGTGCCAGCAGCTTCCCAGGGGGCAATCAGCCCCAGCATTTT. The encoded protein is CASSFPGGNQPQHF. The full variable domain, rest sourced from reference TRBV7-8 and TRBJ1-5, is GAGVSQSPRYKVAKRGQDVALRCDPISGHVSLFWYQQALGQGPEFLTYFQNEAQLDKSGLPSDRFFAERPEGSVSTLKIQRTQQEDSAVYLCASSFPGGNQPQHFGDGTRLSIL.